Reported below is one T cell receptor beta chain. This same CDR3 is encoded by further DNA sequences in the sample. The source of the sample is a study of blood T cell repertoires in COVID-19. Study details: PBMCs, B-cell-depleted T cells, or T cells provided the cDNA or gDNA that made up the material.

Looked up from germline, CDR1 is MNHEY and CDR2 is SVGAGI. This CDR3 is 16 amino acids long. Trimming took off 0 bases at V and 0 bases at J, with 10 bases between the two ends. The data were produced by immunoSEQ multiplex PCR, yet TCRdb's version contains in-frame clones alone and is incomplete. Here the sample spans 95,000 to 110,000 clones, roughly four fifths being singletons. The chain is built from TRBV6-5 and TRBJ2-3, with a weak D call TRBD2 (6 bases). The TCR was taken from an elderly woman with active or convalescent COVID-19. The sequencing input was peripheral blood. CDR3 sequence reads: CASSYSRAGSTDTQYF. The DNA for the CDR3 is TGTGCCAGCAGTTACTCGAGAGCGGGTAGCACAGATACGCAGTATTTT.